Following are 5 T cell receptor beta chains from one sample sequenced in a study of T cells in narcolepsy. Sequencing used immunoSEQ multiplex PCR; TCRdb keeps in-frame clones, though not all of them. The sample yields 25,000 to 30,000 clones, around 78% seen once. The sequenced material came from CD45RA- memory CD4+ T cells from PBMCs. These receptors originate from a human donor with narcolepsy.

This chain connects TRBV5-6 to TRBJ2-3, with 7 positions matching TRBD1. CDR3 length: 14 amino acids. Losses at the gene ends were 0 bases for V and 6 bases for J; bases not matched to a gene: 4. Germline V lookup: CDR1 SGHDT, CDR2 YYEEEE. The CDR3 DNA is TGTGCCAGCAGCTTGGGACAGGGAGTTGATACGCAGTATTTT. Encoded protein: CASSLGQGVDTQYF.

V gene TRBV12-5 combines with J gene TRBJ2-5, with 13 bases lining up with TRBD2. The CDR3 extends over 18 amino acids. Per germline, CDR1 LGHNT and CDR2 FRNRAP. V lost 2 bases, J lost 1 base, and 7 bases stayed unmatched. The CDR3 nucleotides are TGTGCTAGTGGTTTGCCGCCTGGGACTAGCGGGATCCAAGAGACCCAGTACTTC. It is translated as CASGLPPGTSGIQETQYF.

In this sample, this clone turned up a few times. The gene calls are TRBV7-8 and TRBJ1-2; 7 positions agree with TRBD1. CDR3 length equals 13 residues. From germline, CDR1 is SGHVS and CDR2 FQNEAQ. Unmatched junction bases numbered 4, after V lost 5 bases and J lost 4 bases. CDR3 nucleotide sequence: TGTGCCAGCAGCCAACGGACAGGCTATGGCTACACCTTC. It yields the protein CASSQRTGYGYTF.

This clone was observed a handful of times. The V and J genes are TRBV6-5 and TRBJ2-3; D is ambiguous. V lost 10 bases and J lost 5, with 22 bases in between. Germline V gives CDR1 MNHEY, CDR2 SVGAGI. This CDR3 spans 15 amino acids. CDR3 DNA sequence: TGTGCCATCAACCCTTTAGGGCTAGTAAGAGATACGCAGTATTTT. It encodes CAINPLGLVRDTQYF.

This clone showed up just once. CDR3 protein: CASTIYPGQANEQFF. The DNA for the CDR3 is TGTGCCAGCACCATATATCCGGGACAGGCCAATGAGCAGTTCTTC. The J gene is TRBJ2-1, the V gene TRBV6-1; 8 bases align to TRBD1. In germline, CDR1 is MNHNS, CDR2 SASEGT. The CDR3 totals 15 residues. The V and J ends lost 7 bases and 6 bases, in that order; junction bases with no gene match: 11.